One and the same sample provided the 15 T cell receptor beta chains below, sequenced in a study of cytomegalovirus exposure and HLA in healthy donors. Use of 60 Vbeta and 13 Jbeta primers characterized the PCR. Sequenced by immunoSEQ multiplex PCR; TCRdb stores in-frame clones only, minus some. This table has about 140,000 clones, 75% to 80% appearing once. The sample was PBMCs. These receptor sequences come from a male donor in good health and CMV-seronegative.

V usage is TRBV7-2 and J usage is TRBJ1-1, with D hard to call. Trimming removed 1 base at V and 5 bases at J, with 8 bases between. The CDR3 is 13 amino acids. Germline V CDR1 and CDR2: SGHTA, FQGNSA. The CDR3 protein is CASSLGSRTEAFF. CDR3 bases: TGTGCCAGCAGCTTAGGTAGCCGGACTGAAGCTTTCTTT.

The genes are TRBV2 and TRBJ1-3; perhaps TRBD1 as D (5 bases). V was trimmed by 2 bases and J by 2 bases, leaving 10 bases between them. This CDR3 contains 15 residues. Germline CDR1 reads SNHLY; CDR2 reads FYNNEI. DNA of the CDR3: TGTGCCAGCAGTGAAACCAGGGTCCCTGGAAACACCATATATTTT. It is translated as CASSETRVPGNTIYF.

This chain links TRBV11-2 with TRBJ2-7; TRBD2 is a possible D gene (6 bases). CDR3 size: 15 residues. V was trimmed by 4 bases and J by 7 bases, leaving 20 bases between them. The germline gives CDR1 SGHAT, CDR2 FQNNGV. The CDR3 is CASSSRQLTRGEQYF. The CDR3 nucleotides read TGTGCCAGCAGCTCACGACAGCTGACTAGGGGAGAGCAGTACTTC.

This chain joins TRBV10-3 and TRBJ2-5, with D unresolved. The length of the CDR3 is 12 residues. V lost 4 bases to trimming and J lost 11 bases, with 14 bases between them. In germline, CDR1 is ENHRY, CDR2 SYGVKD. CDR3 residues: CAISGVGGEQYF. In nucleotides, the CDR3 is TGTGCCATCAGTGGGGTGGGTGGAGAGCAGTACTTC.

V usage is TRBV5-6 and J usage is TRBJ1-3; 7 nucleotides line up with TRBD1. Trimming took 3 bases from V and 8 from J; bases not matched to a gene: 11. CDR1 and CDR2 (germline): SGHDT, YYEEEE. CDR3 size: 15 residues. The CDR3 here is CASSYGTEQGDTIYF. The CDR3 region has the DNA TGTGCCAGCAGCTATGGGACAGAACAAGGGGACACCATATATTTT.

Regarding this clone: At one of its ends the junction is not consistent with the germline gene, which may arise from a read error. This sequence joins TRBV2 and TRBJ2-6; D possibly corresponds to TRBD1 (5 bases). Germline loops: CDR1 SNHLY, CDR2 FYNNEI. CDR3 length: 18 amino acids. The CDR3 sequence is CASSRGRKYSSGANGLTF. The CDR3 nucleotides read TGTGCCAGCAGCCGAGGTCGTAAGTATTCTTCTGGGGCCAACGGCCTGACTTTC.

This chain connects TRBV2 to TRBJ2-7, with D tentatively TRBD2 (6 bases). The CDR3 runs to 15 residues. V was cut by 7 bases and J by 0 bases, with 16 bases left in between. Germline CDR1 is SNHLY and CDR2 is FYNNEI. The CDR3 loop is CASILASGFSYEQYF. The CDR3 nucleotides read TGTGCCAGCATTCTAGCGAGCGGGTTCTCCTACGAGCAGTACTTC.

This clone was picked up one time. The gene calls are TRBV4-2 and TRBJ2-1, with 10 bases identical to TRBD2. CDR3 length: 16 residues. The germline gives CDR1 LGHNA, CDR2 YNFKEQ. The J segment lost 10 bases and the V segment lost 1 base, leaving 10 bases of the junction unmatched. The CDR3 bases are TGTGCCAGCAGCCAAGTAGGGCTAGCGGGAGCAGGCGAGCAGTTCTTC. Translation: CASSQVGLAGAGEQFF.

This clone was counted between two and nine times. The chain has TRBV5-4 and TRBJ1-2; 7 nucleotides match TRBD1. The V gene's germline CDR1 is SGHNT and CDR2 YYREEE (reference sequence). The length of the CDR3 is 13 residues. Trimming at V came to 4 bases and at J to 4 bases, leaving 4 bases not matched to a gene. CDR3 region: CASSGGQFYGYTF. In DNA, the CDR3 is TGTGCCAGCAGCGGGGGACAGTTCTATGGCTACACCTTC.

This sequence joins TRBV6-1 and TRBJ2-7; D remains unclear. From germline, CDR1 is MNHNS and CDR2 SASEGT. V was shortened by 2 bases and J by 2 bases, with 7 bases between the two germline ends. The CDR3 sequence is 13 residues long. The CDR3, as DNA: TGTGCCAGCAGTGAATTATCCCCCTACGAGCAGTACTTC. Translating gives CASSELSPYEQYF.

This chain connects TRBV11-1 to TRBJ2-3; TRBD2 matches at 13 bases. The CDR3 sequence is 15 residues long. V was pared by 8 bases and J by 9 bases, with 11 bases of the junction left unmatched. Looked up from germline, CDR1 is SGHAT and CDR2 is FQDESV (reference sequence). CDR3 bases: TGTGCCAGCGGACCCGGGACTAGCGGGATTCAGACGCAGTATTTT. Translated, it gives CASGPGTSGIQTQYF.

The chain couples TRBV7-8 to TRBJ2-7; the D is unclear. The CDR3 runs 15 residues. V lost 1 base and J 0 bases, leaving 10 bases between the germline ends. Germline loops: CDR1 SGHVS, CDR2 FQNEAQ. DNA of the CDR3: TGTGCCAGCAGCTTAGTGGCGGAGAGCTCCTACGAGCAGTACTTC. Amino acid sequence: CASSLVAESSYEQYF.

The chain uses TRBV14 and TRBJ1-4; 9 bases are shared with TRBD1. CDR3 size: 15 residues. The ends lost 2 bases at V and 8 bases at J; junction bases unmatched: 6. Germline V gene lookup returns CDR1 SGHDN and CDR2 FVKESK. CDR3 sequence reads: CASSQPGQGEEKLFF. Written as DNA, the CDR3 is TGTGCCAGCAGCCAACCGGGACAGGGAGAGGAAAAACTGTTTTTT.

This chain connects TRBV6-1 to TRBJ2-7, with TRBD1 matching 7 bases. Trimming took 5 bases from V and 7 from J; bases not matched to a gene: 14. Germline V lookup: CDR1 MNHNS, CDR2 SASEGT. The length of the CDR3 is 15 residues. This chain's CDR3 is CASSPGTRQGWEQYF. CDR3 DNA: TGTGCCAGCAGTCCTGGGACGAGACAGGGATGGGAGCAGTACTTC.

The rearrangement links TRBV19 to TRBJ1-1, with TRBD1 identical over 8 bases. The CDR3 contains 15 residues. The ends lost 5 bases at V and 4 bases at J; junction bases unmatched: 9. From germline, CDR1 is LNHDA and CDR2 SQIVND (reference sequence). CDR3 in DNA: TGTGCCAGTAGTCAGGGACAGGTGGGGGTCACTGAAGCTTTCTTT. This gives the protein CASSQGQVGVTEAFF.